The rows below give T cell receptor beta chains drawn from one sample of a study of vaccination and CD4 T cells after COVID-19. TCRdb processed the PCR reads anew with MiXCR; each CDR3 protein has one entry. The sample has over 9,500 distinct CDR3 sequences, under 50% seen once. These TCRs' antigens remain unknown. The source material was cultured CD4+ T cells from blood, sampled after SARS-CoV-2 vaccination. The receptors were sampled from a human donor with COVID-19. Both conserved end residues are part of each CDR3. D genes are given only for firm matches. Clone size is not always given. Where it is, it says once, few, many or a class for expanded clones.

>TRBJ2-5|TRBD2|-|TRBV5-4
CASSSPRTSGGETQYF
TGTGCCAGCAGCTCACCTCGGACTAGCGGGGGAGAGACCCAGTACTTC
>TRBJ1-4|-|-|TRBV29-1
CSVGGGNEKLFF
TGCAGCGTGGGTGGTGGTAATGAAAAACTGTTTTTT
>TRBJ1-5|-|-|TRBV19
CASSIGRGNQPQHF
TGTGCCAGTAGTATAGGGCGGGGGAATCAGCCCCAGCATTTT
>TRBJ2-1|TRBD2|-|TRBV6-1
CASGTSITYEQFF
TGTGCCAGCGGGACTAGCATAACTTATGAGCAGTTCTTC
>TRBJ2-7|-|few|TRBV2
CASTLEASEQYF
TGTGCCAGCACCTTAGAAGCGTCGGAGCAGTACTTC
>TRBJ2-1|-|-|TRBV20-1
CSAGLGKDEQFF
TGCAGTGCAGGACTGGGGAAAGATGAGCAGTTCTTC
>TRBJ1-1|-|-|TRBV5-4
CASSGMIGDIPEAFF
TGTGCCAGCAGCGGGATGATTGGGGATATACCTGAAGCTTTCTTT
>TRBJ1-6|TRBD1|few|TRBV10-2
CASSSGQGQNSPLHF
TGCGCCAGCAGTTCGGGACAGGGGCAAAATTCACCCCTCCACTTT
>TRBJ1-2|-|-|TRBV7-3
CASSLIPGLVDGYTF
TGTGCCAGCAGCTTAATTCCTGGGTTGGTGGATGGCTACACCTTC
>TRBJ2-7|-|few|TRBV7-2
CASSLTYEQYF
TGTGCCAGCAGCTTAACGTACGAGCAGTACTTC
>TRBJ1-5|TRBD1|-|TRBV2
CASNRDSINQPQHF
TGTGCCAGCAACCGGGACAGCATTAATCAGCCCCAGCATTTT
>TRBJ2-2|TRBD2|-|TRBV11-2
CASSFLAGPTGELFF
TGTGCCAGCAGCTTCCTAGCGGGGCCTACCGGGGAGCTGTTTTTT
>TRBJ2-1|-|-|TRBV19
CASSMANEQFF
TGTGCCAGTAGTATGGCCAATGAGCAGTTCTTC
>TRBJ2-1|TRBD2|-|TRBV6-1
CASTSVGRDEQFF
TGTGCCAGCACCAGCGTCGGGAGGGATGAGCAGTTCTTC
>TRBJ2-6|TRBD2|-|TRBV29-1
CSVSREGSGANVLTF
TGCAGCGTTTCCAGGGAGGGTTCTGGGGCCAACGTCCTGACTTTC
>TRBJ1-3|-|-|TRBV28
CASSLSQGIGNTIYF
TGTGCCAGCAGTCTGAGCCAGGGTATTGGAAACACCATATATTTT
>TRBJ2-3|TRBD2|few|TRBV24-1
CATSDPSGRERDTQYF
TGTGCCACCAGTGATCCGTCCGGGAGGGAGAGAGATACGCAGTATTTT
>TRBJ2-5|-|-|TRBV6-1
CASRGGGAETQYF
TGTGCCAGCAGAGGAGGGGGCGCGGAGACCCAGTACTTC
>TRBJ1-6|-|-|TRBV11-3
CASSHLKDRLNSPLHF
TGTGCCAGCAGCCACCTAAAGGACAGATTAAATTCACCCCTCCACTTT
>TRBJ1-1|-|few|TRBV11-3
CASSWGGGAAFF
TGTGCCAGCAGCTGGGGGGGAGGTGCAGCTTTCTTT
>TRBJ1-2|-|-|TRBV28
CASRVLRAVWGYTF
TGTGCCAGCAGAGTCTTAAGGGCGGTTTGGGGCTACACCTTC
>TRBJ2-3|-|-|TRBV27
CASKRAGRTDTQYF
TGTGCCAGCAAGAGGGCAGGACGCACAGATACGCAGTATTTT
>TRBJ2-7|-|-|TRBV2
CASSPGTRYYEQYF
TGTGCCAGCAGTCCAGGGACCCGATATTACGAGCAGTACTTC
>TRBJ2-3|-|few|TRBV7-9
CASSPDTTDTQYF
TGTGCCAGCAGCCCCGACACCACAGATACGCAGTATTTT
>TRBJ1-1|TRBD1|-|TRBV5-4
CASSTGTGGEGTEAFF
TGTGCCAGCAGCACGGGAACAGGGGGCGAGGGCACTGAAGCTTTCTTT
>TRBJ1-1|-|-|TRBV11-1
CASSPMLASEAFF
TGTGCCAGCAGCCCTATGCTAGCCTCTGAAGCTTTCTTT
>TRBJ2-7|-|-|TRBV6-1
CASTGGGAPYEQYF
TGTGCCAGCACCGGGGGAGGTGCCCCCTACGAGCAGTACTTC
>TRBJ2-6|TRBD1|-|TRBV25-1
CASSVTGGSGANVLTF
TGTGCCAGCAGTGTTACAGGGGGCTCTGGGGCCAACGTCCTGACTTTC
>TRBJ1-1|TRBD1|few|TRBV10-1
CASSEWTGVNTEAFF
TGCGCCAGCAGTGAGTGGACAGGGGTTAACACTGAAGCTTTCTTT
>TRBJ1-2|TRBD1|-|TRBV20-1
CSAQGGGRRLGGYTF
TGCAGTGCTCAGGGGGGGGGACGCCGGCTCGGTGGCTACACCTTC
>TRBJ1-6|TRBD1|hyperexpanded|TRBV7-2
CASSLRDSNSPLHF
TGTGCCAGCAGCCTTAGGGACAGTAATTCACCCCTCCACTTT